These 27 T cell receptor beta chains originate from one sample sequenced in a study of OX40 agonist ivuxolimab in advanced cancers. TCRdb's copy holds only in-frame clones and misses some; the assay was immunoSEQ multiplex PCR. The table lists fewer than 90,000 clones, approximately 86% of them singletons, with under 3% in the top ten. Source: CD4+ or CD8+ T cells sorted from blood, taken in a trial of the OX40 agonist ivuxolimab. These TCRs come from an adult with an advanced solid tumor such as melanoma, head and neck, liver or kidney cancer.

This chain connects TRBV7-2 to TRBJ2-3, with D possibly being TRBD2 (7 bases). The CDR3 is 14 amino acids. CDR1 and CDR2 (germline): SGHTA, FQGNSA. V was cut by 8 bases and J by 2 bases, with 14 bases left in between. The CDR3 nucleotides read TGTGCCAGCTGGGGGGGGGCCCTCACAGATACGCAGTATTTT. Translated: CASWGGALTDTQYF.

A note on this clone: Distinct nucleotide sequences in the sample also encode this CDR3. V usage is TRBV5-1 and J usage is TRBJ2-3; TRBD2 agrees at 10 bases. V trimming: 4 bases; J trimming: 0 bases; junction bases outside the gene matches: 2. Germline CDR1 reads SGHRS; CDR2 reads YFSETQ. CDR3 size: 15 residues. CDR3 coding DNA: TGCGCCAGCAGCCTTAGCGGGGGGAGCACAGATACGCAGTATTTT. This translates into CASSLSGGSTDTQYF.

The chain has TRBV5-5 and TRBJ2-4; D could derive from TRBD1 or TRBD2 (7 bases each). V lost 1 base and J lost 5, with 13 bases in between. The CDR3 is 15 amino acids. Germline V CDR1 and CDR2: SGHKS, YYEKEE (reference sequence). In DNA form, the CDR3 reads TGTGCCAGCAGCTTGTGGGAGGGGGCCCAAAACATTCAGTACTTC. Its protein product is CASSLWEGAQNIQYF. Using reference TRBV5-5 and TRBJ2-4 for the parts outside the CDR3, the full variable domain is DAGVTQSPTHLIKTRGQQVTLRCSPISGHKSVSWYQQVLGQGPQFIFQYYEKEERGRGNFPDRFSARQFPNYSSELNVNALLLGDSALYLCASSLWEGAQNIQYFGAGTRLSVL.

CDR3 protein: CASHTGGLNSPLHF. The CDR3 region has the DNA TGTGCCAGCCACACGGGAGGGCTGAATTCACCCCTCCACTTT. The genes are TRBV18 and TRBJ1-6; D is undetermined. The CDR3 totals 14 residues. Germline V gene data show CDR1 as KGHSH and CDR2 as LQKENI. V was cut by 8 bases and J by 7 bases, with 15 bases left in between.

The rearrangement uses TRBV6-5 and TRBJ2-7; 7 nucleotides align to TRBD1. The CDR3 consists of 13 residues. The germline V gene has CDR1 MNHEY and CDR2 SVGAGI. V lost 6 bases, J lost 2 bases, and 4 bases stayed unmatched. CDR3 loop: CASSAGTAYEQYV. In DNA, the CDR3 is TGTGCCAGCAGCGCCGGGACAGCCTACGAGCAGTACGTC.

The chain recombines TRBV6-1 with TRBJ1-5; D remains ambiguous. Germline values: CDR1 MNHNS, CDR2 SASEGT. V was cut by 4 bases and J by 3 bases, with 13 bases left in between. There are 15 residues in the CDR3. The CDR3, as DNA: TGTGCCAGCAGTGGAGAAGGGAGCCCCAATCAGCCCCAGCATTTT. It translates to CASSGEGSPNQPQHF.

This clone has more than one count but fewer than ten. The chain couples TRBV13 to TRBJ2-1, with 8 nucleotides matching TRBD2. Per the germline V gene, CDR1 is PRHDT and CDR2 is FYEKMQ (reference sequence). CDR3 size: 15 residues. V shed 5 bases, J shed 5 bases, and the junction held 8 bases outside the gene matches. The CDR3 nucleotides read TGTGCCAGCAGCGGAGGCTGGCGGGGGGACAATGAGCAGTTCTTC. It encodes CASSGGWRGDNEQFF.

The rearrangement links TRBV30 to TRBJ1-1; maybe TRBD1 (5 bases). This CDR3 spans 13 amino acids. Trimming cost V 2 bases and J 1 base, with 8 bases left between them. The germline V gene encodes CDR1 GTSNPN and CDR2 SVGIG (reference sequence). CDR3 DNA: TGTGCCTGGAGTCAACAGGAGAACACTGAAGCTTTCTTT. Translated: CAWSQQENTEAFF.

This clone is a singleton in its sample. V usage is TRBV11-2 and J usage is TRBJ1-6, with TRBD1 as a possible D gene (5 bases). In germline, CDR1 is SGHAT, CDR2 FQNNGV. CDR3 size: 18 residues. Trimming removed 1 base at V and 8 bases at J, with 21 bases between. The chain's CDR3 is CASSLAVRGEGLDSPLHF. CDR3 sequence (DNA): TGTGCCAGCAGCTTAGCGGTCCGGGGGGAAGGATTAGATTCACCCCTCCACTTT.

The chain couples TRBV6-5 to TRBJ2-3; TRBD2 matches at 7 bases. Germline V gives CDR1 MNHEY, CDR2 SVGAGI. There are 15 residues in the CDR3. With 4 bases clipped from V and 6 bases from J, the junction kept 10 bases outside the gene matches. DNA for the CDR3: TGTGCCAGCAGTTCCCCATCAGCGGGGAAGGATACGCAGTATTTT. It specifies CASSSPSAGKDTQYF.

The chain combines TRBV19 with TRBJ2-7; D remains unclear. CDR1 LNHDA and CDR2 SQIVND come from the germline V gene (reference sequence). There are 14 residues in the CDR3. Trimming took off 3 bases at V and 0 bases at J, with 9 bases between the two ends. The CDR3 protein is CASSISRSSYEQYF. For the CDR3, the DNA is TGTGCCAGTAGTATTAGCAGGAGCTCCTACGAGCAGTACTTC.

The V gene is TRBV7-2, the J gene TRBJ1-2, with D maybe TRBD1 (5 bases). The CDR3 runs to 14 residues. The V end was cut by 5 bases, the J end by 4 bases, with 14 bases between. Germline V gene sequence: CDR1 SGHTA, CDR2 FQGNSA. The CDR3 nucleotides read TGTGCCAGCAGCCCCGGGACGGGATTCTATGGCTACACCTTC. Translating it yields CASSPGTGFYGYTF.

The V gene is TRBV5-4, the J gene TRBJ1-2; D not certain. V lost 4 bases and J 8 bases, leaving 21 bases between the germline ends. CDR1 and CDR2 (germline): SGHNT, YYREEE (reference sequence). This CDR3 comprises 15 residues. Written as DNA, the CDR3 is TGTGCCAGCAGCCTTGACCCCGGGCGGGAATACGGCTACACCTTC. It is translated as CASSLDPGREYGYTF.

CDR3 DNA sequence: TGCGCCAGCAGCTTGGGACAGGACAATCAGCCCCAGCATTTT. Protein: CASSLGQDNQPQHF. V and J are TRBV5-1 and TRBJ1-5, with D possibly matching TRBD1 (6 bases). CDR3 length: 14 residues. Deletions cut 0 bases from V and 3 bases from J, with 7 bases between. The germline V gene has CDR1 SGHRS and CDR2 YFSETQ.

The chain's CDR3 is CASRGVENSPLHF. The CDR3 DNA sequence: TGTGCCAGCAGGGGTGTTGAAAATTCACCCCTCCACTTT. V gene TRBV6-1 combines with J gene TRBJ1-6; D gene unclear. Germline values: CDR1 MNHNS, CDR2 SASEGT. Trimming cost V 6 bases and J 7 bases, with 10 bases left between them. The CDR3 is 13 residues long.

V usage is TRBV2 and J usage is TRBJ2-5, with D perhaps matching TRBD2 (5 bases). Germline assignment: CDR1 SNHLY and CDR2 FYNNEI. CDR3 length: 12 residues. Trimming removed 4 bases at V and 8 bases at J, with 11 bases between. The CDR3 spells CASSGEGSTQYF. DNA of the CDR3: TGTGCCAGCAGTGGAGAAGGGAGTACCCAGTACTTC.

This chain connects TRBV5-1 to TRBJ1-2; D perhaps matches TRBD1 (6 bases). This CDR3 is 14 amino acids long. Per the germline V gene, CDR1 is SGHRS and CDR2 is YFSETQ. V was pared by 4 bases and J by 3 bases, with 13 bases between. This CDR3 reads CASSPQQGHYGYTF. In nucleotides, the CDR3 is TGCGCCAGCAGCCCTCAACAGGGCCACTATGGCTACACCTTC.

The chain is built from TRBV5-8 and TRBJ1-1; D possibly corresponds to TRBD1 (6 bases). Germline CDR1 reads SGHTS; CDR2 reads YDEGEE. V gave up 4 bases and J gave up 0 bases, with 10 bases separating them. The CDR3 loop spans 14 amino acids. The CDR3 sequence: CASSRRGVNTEAFF. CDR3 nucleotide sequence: TGTGCCAGCAGCAGGAGGGGGGTGAACACTGAAGCTTTCTTT.

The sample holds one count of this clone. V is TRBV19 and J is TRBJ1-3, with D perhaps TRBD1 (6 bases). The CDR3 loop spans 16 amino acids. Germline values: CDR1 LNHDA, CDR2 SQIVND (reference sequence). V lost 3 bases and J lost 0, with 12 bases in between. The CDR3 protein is CASSIPGVHSGNTIYF. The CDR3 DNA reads TGTGCCAGTAGTATTCCAGGGGTTCACTCTGGAAACACCATATATTTT.

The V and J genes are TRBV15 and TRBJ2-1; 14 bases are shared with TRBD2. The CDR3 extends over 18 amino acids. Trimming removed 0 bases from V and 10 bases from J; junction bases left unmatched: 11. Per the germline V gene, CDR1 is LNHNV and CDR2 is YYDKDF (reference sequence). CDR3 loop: CATSRDSLRLAGGREQFF. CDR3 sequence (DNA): TGTGCCACCAGCAGAGACTCCTTAAGACTAGCGGGGGGGAGGGAGCAGTTCTTC.

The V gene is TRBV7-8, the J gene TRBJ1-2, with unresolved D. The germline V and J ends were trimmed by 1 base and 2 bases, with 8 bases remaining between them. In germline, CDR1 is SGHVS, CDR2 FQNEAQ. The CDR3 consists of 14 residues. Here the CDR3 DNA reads TGTGCCAGCAGCTTAGAGGCCAGAAACTATGGCTACACCTTC. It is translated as CASSLEARNYGYTF.

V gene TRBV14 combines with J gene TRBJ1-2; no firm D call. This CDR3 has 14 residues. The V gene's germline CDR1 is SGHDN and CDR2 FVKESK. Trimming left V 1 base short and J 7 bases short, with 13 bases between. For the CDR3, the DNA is TGTGCCAGCAGCCAAGGGCGTGCCGGGCGTGGCTACACCTTC. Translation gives CASSQGRAGRGYTF.

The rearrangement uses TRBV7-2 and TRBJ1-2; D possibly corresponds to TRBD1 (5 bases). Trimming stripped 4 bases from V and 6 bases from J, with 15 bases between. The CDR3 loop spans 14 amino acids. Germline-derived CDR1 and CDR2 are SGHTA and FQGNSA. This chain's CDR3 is CASSSSLGENGYTF. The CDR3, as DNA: TGTGCCAGCAGCTCCTCCCTGGGGGAGAATGGCTACACCTTC.

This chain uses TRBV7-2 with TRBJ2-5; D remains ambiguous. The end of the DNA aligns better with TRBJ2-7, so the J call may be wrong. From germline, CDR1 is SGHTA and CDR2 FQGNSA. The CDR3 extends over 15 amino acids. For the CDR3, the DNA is TGTGCCAGCAGCTTAGGTGTGCCGAGCTCCTACGAGCAGTACTTC. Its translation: CASSLGVPSSYEQYF.

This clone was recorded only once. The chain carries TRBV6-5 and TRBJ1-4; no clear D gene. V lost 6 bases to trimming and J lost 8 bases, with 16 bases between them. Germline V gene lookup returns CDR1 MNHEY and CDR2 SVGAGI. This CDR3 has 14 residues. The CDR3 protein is CASSEDPRREKLFF. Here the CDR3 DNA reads TGTGCCAGCAGCGAGGACCCTCGGCGCGAAAAACTGTTTTTT.

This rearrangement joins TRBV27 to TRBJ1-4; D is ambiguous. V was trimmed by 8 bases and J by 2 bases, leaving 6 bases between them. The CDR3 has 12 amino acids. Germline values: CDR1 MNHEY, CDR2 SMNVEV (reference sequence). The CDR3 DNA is TGTGCCAGCTCTAGGACTAATGAAAAACTGTTTTTT. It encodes CASSRTNEKLFF.

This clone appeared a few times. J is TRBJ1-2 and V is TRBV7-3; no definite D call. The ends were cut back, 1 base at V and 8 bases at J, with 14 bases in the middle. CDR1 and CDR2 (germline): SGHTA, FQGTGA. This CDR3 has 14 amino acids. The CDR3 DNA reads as TGTGCCAGCAGCTTAAACCCCGGAGTAGGGGGCTACACCTTC. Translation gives CASSLNPGVGGYTF.